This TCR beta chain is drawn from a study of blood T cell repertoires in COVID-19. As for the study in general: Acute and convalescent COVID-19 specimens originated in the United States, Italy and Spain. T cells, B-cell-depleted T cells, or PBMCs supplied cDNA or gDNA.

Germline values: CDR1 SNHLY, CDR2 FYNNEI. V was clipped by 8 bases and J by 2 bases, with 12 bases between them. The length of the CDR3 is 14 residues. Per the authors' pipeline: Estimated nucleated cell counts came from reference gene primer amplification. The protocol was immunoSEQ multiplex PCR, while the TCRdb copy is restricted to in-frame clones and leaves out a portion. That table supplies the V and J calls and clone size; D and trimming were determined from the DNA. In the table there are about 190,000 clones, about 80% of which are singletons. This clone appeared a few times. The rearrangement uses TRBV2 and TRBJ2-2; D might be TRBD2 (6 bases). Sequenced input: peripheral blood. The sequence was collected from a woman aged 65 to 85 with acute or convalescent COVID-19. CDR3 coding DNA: TGTGCCAGCGATCGGGAGCGCAACACCGGGGAGCTGTTTTTT. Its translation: CASDRERNTGELFF.